Listed below are T cell receptor beta chains from one sample, sequenced in a study of graft-versus-host responses after intestinal transplantation. Generated by immunoSEQ multiplex PCR, the TCRdb table keeps only in-frame clones and is missing some. This table has under 25,000 clones, roughly a third appearing once. Here the sequenced sample was alloreactive CD4+ T cells from a mixed lymphocyte reaction culture, taken before transplantation. These receptors were taken from a human patient who was an organ donor for intestinal transplantation. Each CDR3 is given with its conserved first and last residue. A D gene is named only where the DNA matches it firmly. Size tells how often a clone was seen (once, few, many) or the class of an expanded clone, and some rows leave it out.

clone_size	j_call	d_call	v_call	cdr3_nt	cdr3_aa
few	TRBJ2-7	TRBD2	TRBV11-2	TGTGCCAGCAGCCCAGGGACTAGCGCGTGGCAGTACTTC	CASSPGTSAWQYF
.	TRBJ2-5	.	TRBV7-9	TGTGCCAGCAGCTCGGTGGGGAAGGGGACCCAGTACTTC	CASSSVGKGTQYF
few	TRBJ2-1	TRBD1	TRBV6-1	TGTGCCAGCAGTGATCCGGGACAGGGGGTAGTCAATGAGCAGTTCTTC	CASSDPGQGVVNEQFF
.	TRBJ2-2	.	TRBV7-2	TGTGCCAGCAGCTTACCCGCCCAGTTAATTGCCGGGGAGCTGTTTTTT	CASSLPAQLIAGELFF
few	TRBJ2-1	.	TRBV6-5	TGTGCCAGCAGCTTGGCTTCTGCCAACAATGAGCAGTTCTTC	CASSLASANNEQFF
.	TRBJ2-1	.	TRBV11-2	TGTGCCAGCAGCCCCGGGGTGACGGACTCCTTATGGGATGAGCAGTTCTTC	CASSPGVTDSLWDEQFF
medium-sized	TRBJ2-5	.	TRBV6-1	TGTGCCAGCAGTGTCCAGCCCGGGGCTCAAGAGACCCAGTACTTC	CASSVQPGAQETQYF
few	TRBJ2-3	.	TRBV18	TGTGCCAGCTCACCACGTCAACTCTCCACAGATACGCAGTATTTT	CASSPRQLSTDTQYF
.	TRBJ2-7	.	TRBV5-4	TGTGCCAGCAGCTGGAATGTTTACGAGCAGTACTTC	CASSWNVYEQYF
.	TRBJ1-1	.	TRBV18	TGTGCCAGCTCACCGCAGGAATTCGGATTGAACACTGAAGCTTTCTTT	CASSPQEFGLNTEAFF
.	TRBJ2-6	.	TRBV4-1	TGCGCCAGCAGCCAAGAAGCCCCCTCTGGGGCCAACGTCCTGACTTTC	CASSQEAPSGANVLTF